The rows below give T cell receptor beta chains drawn from one sample of a study of neoadjuvant nivolumab and ipilimumab in lung cancer. Clones were read by immunoSEQ multiplex PCR, and TCRdb kept only the in-frame ones, dropping some. Of fewer than 35,000 clones listed, approximately 90% were seen once; the top ten hold about 5.3%. Sequencing was performed on peripheral blood, taken after neoadjuvant nivolumab, alone or with ipilimumab, at or shortly before surgery. These receptors were obtained from an adult with non-small cell lung cancer. Both conserved end residues are part of each CDR3. The D gene is left open where the match is weak. Size is omitted from some rows. Given values are once, few, many or a class for expanded clones.

V	D	J	size	DNA	CDR3
TRBV5-4	TRBD1	TRBJ2-7	-	TGTGCCAGCAGCTTGGTTGGACAGGGGTCCTACGAGCAGTACTTC	CASSLVGQGSYEQYF
TRBV9	-	TRBJ2-2	-	TGTGCCAGCAGGAAGACTTATAACACCGGGGAGCTGTTTTTT	CASRKTYNTGELFF
TRBV6-5	-	TRBJ2-4	-	TGTGCCAGCAGGGCGGCTCTAGCCAAAAACATTCAGTACTTC	CASRAALAKNIQYF
TRBV7-2	TRBD1	TRBJ1-5	-	TGTGCCAGCAGCCACGGGACAGGGGAACATCAGCCCCAGCATTTT	CASSHGTGEHQPQHF
TRBV7-2	-	TRBJ2-7	-	TGTGCCAGCAGCTTAGAAATGAGCTCCTACGAGCAGTACTTC	CASSLEMSSYEQYF
TRBV7-2	-	TRBJ2-5	-	TGTGCCAGCAGCTTAGGACGGTTCAGGGGAGAGACCCAGTACTTC	CASSLGRFRGETQYF
TRBV6-5	-	TRBJ2-3	-	TGTGCCAGCACCCCCCCCTCGGGGCCAGATACGCAGTATTTT	CASTPPSGPDTQYF
TRBV7-9	TRBD2	TRBJ2-3	-	TGTGCCAGCAGCCAAGGGACTAGCGGCGCAGATACGCAGTATTTT	CASSQGTSGADTQYF
TRBV5-1	-	TRBJ1-5	-	TGCGCCAGCAGCTTGGATGGGGCGAGGGATCAGCCCCAGCATTTT	CASSLDGARDQPQHF
TRBV7-9	-	TRBJ2-7	once	TGTGCCAGCGGATGGACAGCCACCTACGAGCAGTACTTC	CASGWTATYEQYF
TRBV6-1	-	TRBJ2-2	-	TGTGCCAGCCGACGGGGCGGGATGGACACCGGGGAGCTGTTTTTT	CASRRGGMDTGELFF
TRBV5-4	TRBD2	TRBJ2-5	-	TGTGCCAGCAGCTCTAGCGGGGGCGGGACCCAGTACTTC	CASSSSGGGTQYF
TRBV29-1	TRBD1	TRBJ2-7	-	TGCAGCGTCGACGGACAGGGAAAGGGCTACGAGCAGTACTTC	CSVDGQGKGYEQYF
TRBV29-1	TRBD1	TRBJ2-5	-	TGCAGCGTTCGGGACAGACAAGAGACCCAGTACTTC	CSVRDRQETQYF
TRBV7-2	-	TRBJ1-1	-	TGTGCCAGCAGCCGAGATAGCACTGAAGCTTTCTTT	CASSRDSTEAFF
TRBV25-1	-	TRBJ1-6	-	TGTGCCAGCAGTGGGGGCGTGGGGGCCCTCCACTTT	CASSGGVGALHF
TRBV14	-	TRBJ2-2	-	TGTGCCAGCAGCCGGAAAGGGGGGCCGACGGGCACCGGGGAGCTGTTTTTT	CASSRKGGPTGTGELFF
TRBV2	TRBD1	TRBJ1-4	-	TGTGCCGGCAGACAGGGGGGGGAAAAACTGTTTTTT	CAGRQGGEKLFF
TRBV7-9	-	TRBJ1-2	-	TGTGCCAGCAGCTTATTACCGAACTATGGCTACACCTTC	CASSLLPNYGYTF
TRBV6-5	TRBD2	TRBJ2-2	-	TGTGCCAGCAGTTCAAATGCGGGGGCCGGGGAGCTGTTTTTT	CASSSNAGAGELFF
TRBV5-1	TRBD2	TRBJ2-1	-	TGCGCCAGCAGCTTGGAGCGGGGACGGGAGCAGTTCTTC	CASSLERGREQFF
TRBV5-4	TRBD2	TRBJ2-1	-	TGTGCCAGCAGCTTAGGCGGGGGGGCCTCCTACAATGAGCAGTTCTTC	CASSLGGGASYNEQFF
TRBV7-2	-	TRBJ2-7	-	TGTGCCAGCAGCTTAAGGGACAAATCCTACGAGCAGTACTTC	CASSLRDKSYEQYF
TRBV18	-	TRBJ1-4	-	TGTGCCAGCTCACCATCCGGCAAATCTAATGAAAAACTGTTTTTT	CASSPSGKSNEKLFF